This is a list of T cell receptor beta chains from one sample in a study of blood T cell repertoires in COVID-19. Method: immunoSEQ multiplex PCR; TCRdb's copy keeps in-frame clones and lacks some. The sample records about 98,000 clones, 82% being singletons. Sequencing was carried out using peripheral blood. Receptors originate from a man aged 80 or over with acute or convalescent COVID-19. CDR3s include the opening cysteine and the closing phenylalanine or tryptophan.

TRBV5-1 CASSVYRGGEETQYF
TRBV7-2 CASSLGGPPLEAFF
TRBV6-5 CASSKDRLSSYEQYF
TRBV7-2 CASSSRGTFAYEQYF
TRBV6-6 CASSPGTSTVEQYF
TRBV11-3 CASSKSSGRGNTGELFF
TRBV6-5 CASSQRGKEGEKLFF
TRBV28 CASRTGKDTQYF
TRBV6-2/TRBV6-3 CASSRTVYEQYF
TRBV4-1 CASSPDSPGANVLTF
TRBV13 CASSSWTSGRGPYNEQFF
TRBV28 CASSSLVAGGGNEQFF
TRBV18 CASSPPGLAGTDTQYF
TRBV6-5 CASSYAQGTEQFF
TRBV7-2 CASSVRGLDGYTF
TRBV11-2 CASSLAGGLAVQFF
TRBV5-6 CASSIGTRRSNEQYF
TRBV5-1 CASSLRGQGSTDTQYF
TRBV7-9 CASSPTGGATGELFF
TRBV28 CASSLPTLGQGSTEAFF
TRBV7-2 CASSFRTSTYGGGSYEQYF
TRBV2 CASSEEGMTLPKRYTF
TRBV24-1 CATSDSLVTGYNQPQHF
TRBV6-2/TRBV6-3 CASSAVSYEQYF
TRBV5-4 CASSRDRGRKETQYF
TRBV7-9 CASSQGLTTGELFF
TRBV7-2 CASRQGLAGSDTQYF
TRBV3-1/TRBV3-2 CASSPLASGSTDTQYF
TRBV11-2 CASSPQGGHYGYTF
TRBV14 CASSRRGTVSEAFF
TRBV7-2 CASSSPRAAETQYF
TRBV7-2 CASRPSGGGTYEQYF